One sample yielded the 20 T cell receptor beta chains listed below, sequenced in a study of blood T cells in healthy people across ages. Alongside a J-beta primer mix, a sample-barcoded 5' primer served in a second PCR lasting roughly 6 to 11 cycles. Each CDR3 protein gets one entry after TCRdb re-called the 5' RACE reads with MiXCR. The sample holds 450,000 to 700,000 distinct CDR3 sequences; approximately 27% are singletons and the top ten take around a sixth. The specimen was blood. These receptors all stem from a woman aged 70-85 years in good health.

This chain connects TRBV7-3 to TRBJ2-5, with D possibly matching TRBD1 (5 bases). The J call may not be correct, given that the DNA end is closer to TRBJ2-1. The CDR3 is 14 amino acids. The germline V gene has CDR1 SGHTA and CDR2 FQGTGA. CDR3 in amino acids: CASSLMGQGNEQFF. For the CDR3, the DNA is TGTGCCAGCAGCTTAATGGGCCAGGGTAATGAGCAGTTCTTC.

This chain connects TRBV12-3 or TRBV12-4 to TRBJ1-1; unclear D gene. V was cut by 6 bases and J by 13 bases, with 18 bases left in between. This CDR3 spans 12 amino acids. The CDR3 DNA reads TGTGCCAGCAGCCAGGACTCCCCTCTAGGTTTCTTT. This encodes CASSQDSPLGFF.

This clonotype was counted only a few times. The rearrangement uses TRBV29-1 and TRBJ2-4; TRBD2 aligns across 9 bases. The CDR3 consists of 15 residues. The ends lost 3 bases at V and 6 bases at J; junction bases unmatched: 9. CDR1 and CDR2 from the germline V gene are SQVTM and ANQGSEA. CDR3 DNA sequence: TGCAGCGTTGAGCCTCTAGCGGGGTCCGGAAACATTCAGTACTTC. This sequence encodes CSVEPLAGSGNIQYF.

V gene TRBV24-1 combines with J gene TRBJ1-2; TRBD1 agrees at 10 bases. V lost 5 bases to trimming and J lost 7 bases; unmatched junction nucleotides: 12. Germline V gene lookup returns CDR1 KGHDR and CDR2 SFDVKD. The CDR3 runs 16 residues. CDR3 sequence: CATSGPRDRGRGGYTF. The CDR3 DNA is TGTGCCACCAGTGGTCCCCGGGACAGGGGCCGGGGTGGCTACACCTTC.

This clonotype was seen at least ten times. The V gene is TRBV5-1, the J gene TRBJ2-5, with D perhaps matching TRBD2 (5 bases). Trimming left V 1 base short and J 3 bases short, with 10 bases between. This CDR3 is built from 14 residues. Germline V gene data show CDR1 as SGHRS and CDR2 as YFSETQ. CDR3 bases: TGCGCCAGCAGCTTGATGGACGGGGAAGAGACCCAGTACTTC. It yields the protein CASSLMDGEETQYF.

The chain combines TRBV5-1 with TRBJ1-2; 7 positions agree with TRBD1. This CDR3 has 13 amino acids. J was trimmed by 8 bases and V by 4 bases; bases with no gene match: 8. In germline, CDR1 is SGHRS, CDR2 YFSETQ. The CDR3 is CASSRQGPDGYTF. The DNA for the CDR3 is TGCGCCAGCAGCCGACAGGGTCCGGACGGCTACACCTTC.

This sequence joins TRBV29-1 and TRBJ1-1; D unclear. This CDR3 is 12 amino acids long. Germline values: CDR1 SQVTM, CDR2 ANQGSEA. Trimming left V 3 bases short and J 4 bases short, with 9 bases between. DNA of the CDR3: TGCAGCGTTGATAAGGTGGCCACTGAAGCTTTCTTT. Amino acid sequence: CSVDKVATEAFF.

This clonotype was detected a few times. The chain joins TRBV9 to TRBJ1-2; D call uncertain. The CDR3 loop spans 14 amino acids. Germline CDR1 reads SGDLS; CDR2 reads YYNGEE. With 6 bases removed from V and 3 bases from J, the gap between germline ends came to 15 bases. In DNA, the CDR3 is TGTGCCAGCACCAGAAGAGGGCCCTACTATGGCTACACCTTC. This translates into CASTRRGPYYGYTF.

The V call is TRBV4-3, the J call TRBJ2-1; a weak D match, TRBD2 (5 bases). The better agreement between TRBJ2-5 and the DNA end casts doubt on the J call. Per the germline V gene, CDR1 is LGHNA and CDR2 is YSLEER. The CDR3 sequence is 15 residues long. The CDR3 protein is CASSPGLALPETQYF. DNA for the CDR3: TGCGCCAGCAGCCCCGGACTTGCCCTCCCAGAGACCCAGTACTTC.

The sample holds a few counts of this clonotype. The J gene is TRBJ1-5, the V gene TRBV19; D is undetermined. The CDR3 has 19 amino acids. Germline CDR1 is LNHDA and CDR2 is SQIVND (reference sequence). V lost 0 bases to trimming and J lost 2 bases, with 20 bases between them. The CDR3 sequence: CASSIEDMGIRDGNQPQHF. CDR3 sequence (DNA): TGTGCCAGTAGTATAGAGGATATGGGCATTCGGGATGGCAATCAGCCCCAGCATTTT.

This clonotype appeared a few times. The V and J genes are TRBV7-3 and TRBJ1-2, with D hard to call. CDR1 and CDR2 from the germline V gene are SGHTA and FQGTGA. This CDR3 spans 15 amino acids. V gave up 0 bases and J gave up 1 base, with 9 bases separating them. CDR3 in amino acids: CASSLTPDGNYGYTF. The CDR3 DNA follows: TGTGCCAGCAGCTTAACCCCCGACGGTAACTATGGCTACACCTTC.

The table lists this clonotype with a few counts. The chain uses TRBV6-5 and TRBJ1-3; D is possibly TRBD1 (6 bases). Trimming left V 0 bases short and J 0 bases short, with 12 bases between. This CDR3 is built from 17 residues. Germline loops: CDR1 MNHEY, CDR2 SVGAGI. CDR3 amino acids: CASSYSYGGPSGNTIYF. CDR3 coding DNA: TGTGCCAGCAGTTACTCGTACGGGGGCCCCTCTGGAAACACCATATATTTT.

Remarks on this clonotype: Its ends do not fully match the called genes, so a read error is possible. In DNA, the CDR3 is TGCAGTGTTGCGGGACAGGGAAGCTATGGCTACACCTTC. Protein sequence: CSVAGQGSYGYTF. The V and J genes are TRBV29-1 and TRBJ1-2, with 9 bases identical to TRBD1. The CDR3 runs to 13 residues. Germline V gene data show CDR1 as SQVTM and CDR2 as ANQGSEA.

V usage is TRBV7-2 and J usage is TRBJ2-5; TRBD2 matches at 8 bases. Losses at the gene ends were 5 bases for V and 2 bases for J; bases not matched to a gene: 10. Looked up from germline, CDR1 is SGHTA and CDR2 is FQGNSA. The CDR3 is 16 residues long. CDR3 in amino acids: CASSLLGGGLQETQYF. CDR3 coding DNA: TGTGCCAGCAGCCTCCTCGGCGGGGGGCTTCAAGAGACCCAGTACTTC.

The V gene is TRBV5-1, the J gene TRBJ2-7; TRBD2 might be the D (6 bases). Trimming left V 4 bases short and J 2 bases short, with 16 bases between. CDR1 and CDR2 (germline): SGHRS, YFSETQ. The length of the CDR3 is 15 residues. The CDR3 DNA is TGCGCCAGCAGCCGAACTTTGGGGGGTACCTACGAGCAGTACTTC. As protein: CASSRTLGGTYEQYF.

This clonotype showed up just a few times. This chain links TRBV5-5 with TRBJ1-1; D call uncertain. Trimming left V 1 base short and J 1 base short, with 8 bases between. The CDR3 is 14 amino acids. Germline-derived CDR1 and CDR2 are SGHKS and YYEKEE (reference sequence). CDR3 sequence (DNA): TGTGCCAGCAGCTTGTTTCGAGCGAACACTGAAGCTTTCTTT. Translated: CASSLFRANTEAFF. The variable domain in full, completed from reference TRBV5-5 and TRBJ1-1, reads DAGVTQSPTHLIKTRGQQVTLRCSPISGHKSVSWYQQVLGQGPQFIFQYYEKEERGRGNFPDRFSARQFPNYSSELNVNALLLGDSALYLCASSLFRANTEAFFGQGTRLTVV.

The chain employs TRBV11-2 and TRBJ2-2; 11 bases match TRBD2. In germline, CDR1 is SGHAT, CDR2 FQNNGV. This CDR3 is 15 amino acids long. J was trimmed by 4 bases and V by 4 bases; bases with no gene match: 2. The chain's CDR3 is CASSYTSGGTGELFF. For the CDR3, the DNA is TGTGCCAGCAGCTACACTAGCGGGGGCACCGGGGAGCTGTTTTTT. The full variable domain, rest sourced from reference TRBV11-2 and TRBJ2-2, is EAGVAQSPRYKIIEKRQSVAFWCNPISGHATLYWYQQILGQGPKLLIQFQNNGVVDDSQLPKDRFSAERLKGVDSTLKIQPAKLEDSAVYLCASSYTSGGTGELFFGEGSRLTVL.

For the CDR3, the DNA is TGTGCCAGCAGCCTAGCGGGGGGTCAAGTTGAGACCCAGTACTTC. Protein sequence: CASSLAGGQVETQYF. The V and J genes are TRBV9 and TRBJ2-5, with 11 bases identical to TRBD2. The CDR3 consists of 15 residues. Germline CDR1 SGDLS, CDR2 YYNGEE. Trimming removed 4 bases from V and 5 bases from J; junction bases left unmatched: 7. Together with reference TRBV9 and TRBJ2-5, the CDR3 gives the full variable domain: DSGVTQTPKHLITATGQRVTLRCSPRSGDLSVYWYQQSLDQGLQFLIQYYNGEERAKGNILERFSAQQFPDLHSELNLSSLELGDSALYFCASSLAGGQVETQYFGPGTRLLVL.

This clonotype occurred a few times. A single base separates this from a much larger clone, so it may be a read error. A read error is likely, as this CDR3 ends without the conserved phenylalanine or tryptophan. This chain connects TRBV20-1 to TRBJ1-4, with D possibly TRBD1 on 6 matching bases. The CDR3 is 13 residues long. Germline CDR1 DFQATT, CDR2 SNEGSKA (reference sequence). Trimming took 2 bases from V and 8 from J, leaving 12 bases between them. The CDR3 spells CSARLQGAEKLFL. The CDR3 DNA reads TGCAGTGCTAGACTACAGGGAGCGGAAAAACTGTTTCTT.

In its sample, this clonotype was seen many times. The chain is built from TRBV4-1 and TRBJ1-4; tentative D call: TRBD1 (5 bases). Per germline, CDR1 MGHRA and CDR2 YSYEKL. The CDR3 has 16 residues. Trimming took 2 bases from V and 6 from J, leaving 16 bases between them. CDR3 loop: CASSQMPGFGDEKLFF. The CDR3 coding sequence is TGCGCCAGCAGCCAAATGCCAGGGTTCGGGGATGAAAAACTGTTTTTT.